The clone carrying this T cell receptor beta chain was counted ten times or more. Its antigen is currently unknown. This entry is derived from a study of T cell repertoires in cytomegalovirus infection. In the study overall: Signatures in public TCR beta sequences pointed to both CMV infection and matching HLA type.

TCRdb re-called the reads through MiXCR, storing one row per CDR3 protein. The table includes about 76,000 distinct CDR3 sequences, approximately 3.7% detected once. Findings of the study overall: HLA-C-restricted TCR beta clonotypes specific for CMV led the ex vivo response. Summed frequency of public TCR beta families distinguished CMV carriers with the relevant HLA.

The CDR3 contains 13 residues. In germline, CDR1 is SGHTA, CDR2 FQGNSA. Trimming shortened V by 7 bases and J by 0 bases, and 9 bases separated the two germline ends. Sequences were obtained from PBMCs. V gene TRBV7-2 combines with J gene TRBJ1-1; D unclear. This TCR was sampled from a human donor in good health (CMV status not recorded). Some clones in this sample may be carry-over from other donors' samples. The CDR3 spells CASTTGMNTEAFF. The CDR3 bases are TGTGCCAGCACCACCGGGATGAACACTGAAGCTTTCTTT.